The 17 T cell receptor beta chains below come from one sample, sequenced in a study of CD8+ T cells in alopecia areata. RNA was extracted and reverse transcribed into cDNA as the sequencing template. TCRdb's copy holds only in-frame clones and misses some; the assay was immunoSEQ multiplex PCR. The table shows 110,000 to 150,000 clones, with less than 75% occurring only once. The specimen sequenced was CD8+ T cells sorted from blood. The receptor set was obtained from a human donor in good health.

This clone occurred once. This sequence joins TRBV4-1 and TRBJ1-4; 8 bases align to TRBD1. This CDR3 has 15 amino acids. J gave up 4 bases and V 3 bases, and 4 bases lay outside the gene matches. In germline, CDR1 is MGHRA, CDR2 YSYEKL. The CDR3 loop reads CASSQPDRGNEKLFF. The CDR3 region has the DNA TGCGCCAGCAGCCAGCCCGACAGGGGTAATGAAAAACTGTTTTTT.

The gene calls are TRBV29-1 and TRBJ1-2; TRBD1 is a possible D gene (5 bases). This CDR3 is built from 14 residues. V was cut by 0 bases and J by 5 bases, with 13 bases left in between. Germline assignment: CDR1 SQVTM and CDR2 ANQGSEA. The CDR3 coding sequence is TGCAGCGTTGAAGATCCGGGGGTTGGTTATGGCTACACCTTC. Translated: CSVEDPGVGYGYTF.

V and J are TRBV29-1 and TRBJ2-5; tentative D call: TRBD1 (5 bases). The J call may be wrong; the DNA end is better matched by TRBJ2-7. The CDR3 covers 13 residues. Per the germline V gene, CDR1 is SQVTM and CDR2 is ANQGSEA. CDR3 DNA: TGCAGCGTTGCTCCGGCAGGGTCCTACGAGCAGTACTTC. It is translated as CSVAPAGSYEQYF.

The chain links TRBV5-1 to TRBJ1-2; maybe TRBD1 (6 bases). The CDR3 length is 18 residues. Per germline, CDR1 SGHRS and CDR2 YFSETQ. The ends were cut back, 0 bases at V and 6 bases at J, with 24 bases in the middle. The CDR3 DNA sequence: TGCGCCAGCAGCTTGGCCGGCACAGGGAAGGGCCGTATCCATGGCTACACCTTC. Translated: CASSLAGTGKGRIHGYTF.

This clone was observed a handful of times. The V gene is TRBV5-4, the J gene TRBJ2-2, with 10 bases identical to TRBD2. This CDR3 has 17 amino acids. The germline gives CDR1 SGHNT, CDR2 YYREEE (reference sequence). J lost 3 bases, V lost 1 base, and 6 bases had no gene match. This CDR3 is CASSLRSLAGDTGELFF. For the CDR3, the DNA is TGTGCCAGCAGCTTGCGTAGCCTAGCGGGGGACACCGGGGAGCTGTTTTTT. Together with reference TRBV5-4 and TRBJ2-2, the CDR3 gives the full variable domain: ETGVTQSPTHLIKTRGQQVTLRCSSQSGHNTVSWYQQALGQGPQFIFQYYREEENGRGNFPPRFSGLQFPNYSSELNVNALELDDSALYLCASSLRSLAGDTGELFFGEGSRLTVL.

The chain is built from TRBV6-1 and TRBJ2-7; D remains unclear. Trimming shortened V by 3 bases and J by 3 bases, and 9 bases separated the two germline ends. CDR3 length equals 13 residues. Germline CDR1 is MNHNS and CDR2 is SASEGT. For the CDR3, the DNA is TGTGCCAGCAGTGAGGCCAACCTCTACGAGCAGTACTTC. It yields the protein CASSEANLYEQYF.

To note about this clone: This specimen includes other DNA sequences encoding the same CDR3. The CDR3 spells CASSLGTSGSYNEQFF. In nucleotides, the CDR3 is TGCGCCAGCAGCTTGGGGACTAGCGGGAGCTACAATGAGCAGTTCTTC. The J gene is TRBJ2-1, the V gene TRBV5-1; TRBD2 matches at 13 bases. Germline CDR1 is SGHRS and CDR2 is YFSETQ. V was clipped by 0 bases and J by 3 bases; unmatched bases: 0. The CDR3 has 16 residues.

This clone has more than one count but fewer than ten. The chain has TRBV29-1 and TRBJ2-1; 11 bases agree with TRBD2. V was clipped by 1 base and J by 5 bases; unmatched bases: 7. The CDR3 has 16 residues. The germline CDR1 and CDR2 sequences are SQVTM and ANQGSEA. CDR3 DNA sequence: TGCAGCGTTGAAGTAGTAGGACTAGCGGGTAACAATGAGCAGTTCTTC. It encodes CSVEVVGLAGNNEQFF.

The chain couples TRBV9 to TRBJ2-1, with 9 bases identical to TRBD1. CDR3 length equals 15 residues. The trim removed 4 bases at V and 8 bases at J, leaving 10 bases unmatched. Germline V lookup: CDR1 SGDLS, CDR2 YYNGEE. CDR3 sequence: CASSLGQGSVYEQFF. The CDR3 region has the DNA TGTGCCAGCAGCTTAGGACAGGGGTCGGTGTATGAGCAGTTCTTC.

This clone was picked up a small number of times. This rearrangement joins TRBV11-2 to TRBJ1-1, with a weak D call TRBD1 (6 bases). In germline, CDR1 is SGHAT, CDR2 FQNNGV. The CDR3 has 16 residues. V lost 1 base, J lost 8 bases, and 20 bases lay in between. The CDR3 DNA reads TGTGCCAGCAGCTTAGTTCTATCGGACAGCATGGTAGAAGCTTTCTTT. It codes for CASSLVLSDSMVEAFF.

V and J are TRBV29-1 and TRBJ2-2, with a possible D match to TRBD2 (6 bases). The CDR3 runs 14 residues. Trimming cost V 3 bases and J 1 base, with 9 bases left between them. Germline V CDR1 and CDR2: SQVTM, ANQGSEA. CDR3 sequence: CSVEGDLNTGELFF. CDR3 DNA sequence: TGCAGCGTTGAGGGGGACTTGAACACCGGGGAGCTGTTTTTT.

This clone came up a few times. This rearrangement joins TRBV29-1 to TRBJ2-7; TRBD1 aligns across 7 bases. The CDR3 is 12 residues long. CDR1 and CDR2 (germline): SQVTM, ANQGSEA. Germline trimming cut 7 bases from V and 4 bases from J; bases unmatched to any gene: 7. CDR3 protein: CSARGTVYEQYF. DNA of the CDR3: TGCAGCGCGAGGGGGACAGTTTACGAGCAGTACTTC.

This chain joins TRBV29-1 and TRBJ1-1, with D maybe TRBD1 (5 bases). The CDR3 has 12 residues. The V end lost 6 bases, the J end lost 4 bases, and 12 bases lay between the germline ends. Germline CDR1 reads SQVTM; CDR2 reads ANQGSEA. The CDR3 bases are TGCAGCGTCCAACTGAGGGGCACTGAAGCTTTCTTT. It specifies CSVQLRGTEAFF. Based on the CDR3 plus reference TRBV29-1 and TRBJ1-1, the full variable domain is SAVISQKPSRDICQRGTSLTIQCQVDSQVTMMFWYRQQPGQSLTLIATANQGSEATYESGFVIDKFPISRPNLTFSTLTVSNMSPEDSSIYLCSVQLRGTEAFFGQGTRLTVV.

The chain joins TRBV27 to TRBJ2-3, with D maybe TRBD2 (6 bases). Between the trimmed V and J ends, which lost 7 bases and 1 base, there was a span of 15 bases. CDR3 size: 15 residues. Germline V gene data show CDR1 as MNHEY and CDR2 as SMNVEV (reference sequence). The CDR3 DNA is TGTGCCAGCACCCCTCGGGAGTCGGGCACAGATACGCAGTATTTT. Its protein product is CASTPRESGTDTQYF.

This chain uses TRBV19 with TRBJ2-7; 14 positions agree with TRBD2. Germline V lookup: CDR1 LNHDA, CDR2 SQIVND (reference sequence). The CDR3 is 13 amino acids. After removal of 8 bases from V and 3 bases from J, the junction contained 0 bases not matched to a gene. CDR3 in DNA: TGTGCCAGTGGGACTAGCGGGAGCTACGAGCAGTACTTC. Amino acids: CASGTSGSYEQYF.

This clone was seen a handful of times. This chain joins TRBV11-2 and TRBJ2-2; no firm D call. V lost 7 bases to trimming and J lost 6 bases, with 12 bases between them. There are 13 residues in the CDR3. Germline V CDR1 and CDR2: SGHAT, FQNNGV. The CDR3, as DNA: TGTGCCAGCACACAAACGGTGGCCGGGGAGCTGTTTTTT. It encodes CASTQTVAGELFF.

The CDR3 protein is CAWRDSSYNEQFF. CDR3 sequence (DNA): TGTGCCTGGAGGGACAGTTCCTACAATGAGCAGTTCTTC. The chain is built from TRBV30 and TRBJ2-1; tentatively, D is TRBD1 (6 bases). V dropped 3 bases and J dropped 1 base, with 7 bases sitting between them. The CDR3 contains 13 residues. CDR1 GTSNPN and CDR2 SVGIG come from the germline V gene (reference sequence).